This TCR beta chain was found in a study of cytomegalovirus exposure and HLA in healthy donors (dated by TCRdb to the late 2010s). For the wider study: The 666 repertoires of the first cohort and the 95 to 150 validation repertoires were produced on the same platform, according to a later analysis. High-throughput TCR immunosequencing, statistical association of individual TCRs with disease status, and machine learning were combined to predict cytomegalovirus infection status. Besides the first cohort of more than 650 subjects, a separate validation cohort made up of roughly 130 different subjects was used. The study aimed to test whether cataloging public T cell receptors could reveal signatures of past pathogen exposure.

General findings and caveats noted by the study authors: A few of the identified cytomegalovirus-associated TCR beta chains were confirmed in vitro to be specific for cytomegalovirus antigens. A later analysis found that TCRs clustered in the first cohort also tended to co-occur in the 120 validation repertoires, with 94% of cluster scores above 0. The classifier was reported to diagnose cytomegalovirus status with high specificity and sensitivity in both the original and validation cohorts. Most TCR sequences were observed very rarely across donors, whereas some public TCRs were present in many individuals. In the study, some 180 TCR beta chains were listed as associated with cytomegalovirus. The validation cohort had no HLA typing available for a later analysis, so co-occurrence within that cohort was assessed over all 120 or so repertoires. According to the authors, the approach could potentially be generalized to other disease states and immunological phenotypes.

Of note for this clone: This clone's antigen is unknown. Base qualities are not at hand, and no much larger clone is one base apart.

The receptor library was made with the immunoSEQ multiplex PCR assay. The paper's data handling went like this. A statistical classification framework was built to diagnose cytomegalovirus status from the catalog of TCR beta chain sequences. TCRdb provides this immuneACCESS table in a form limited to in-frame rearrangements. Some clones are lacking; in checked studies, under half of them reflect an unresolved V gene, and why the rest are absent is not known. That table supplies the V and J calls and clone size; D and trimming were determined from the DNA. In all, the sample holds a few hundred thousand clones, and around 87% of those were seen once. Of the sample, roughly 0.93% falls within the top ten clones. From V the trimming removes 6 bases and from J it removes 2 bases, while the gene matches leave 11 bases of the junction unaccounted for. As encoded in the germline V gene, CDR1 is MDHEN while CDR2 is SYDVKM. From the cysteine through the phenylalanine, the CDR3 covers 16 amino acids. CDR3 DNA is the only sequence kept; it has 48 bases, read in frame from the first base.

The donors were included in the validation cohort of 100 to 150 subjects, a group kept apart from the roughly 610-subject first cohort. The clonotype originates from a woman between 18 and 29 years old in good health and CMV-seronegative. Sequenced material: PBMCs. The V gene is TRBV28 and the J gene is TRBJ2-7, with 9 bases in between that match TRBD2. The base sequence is TGTGCCAGCAGCCCCCTTAGACTAGCGGATACCTACGAGCAGTACTTC. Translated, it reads CASSPLRLADTYEQYF.